This TCR beta chain was sequenced during a study of cytomegalovirus exposure and HLA in healthy donors. In the PCR, 60 Vbeta and 13 Jbeta primers were used. The authors' processing: Approximately 11 million of the 75 million to 95 million unique TCR beta chains counted in a later analysis were shared. Sequenced by immunoSEQ multiplex PCR; TCRdb stores in-frame clones only, minus some. V and J calls and clone size come straight from that table; D and trimming were deduced from the DNA. The sample shows 69,000 or so clones, approximately 80% of them seen only once. This CDR3 region has 15 residues. Trimming left V 5 bases short and J 3 bases short, with 16 bases between. CDR1 is MDHEN and CDR2 is SYDVKM in the germline V gene.

This clonotype originated in a man younger than 35 in good health and CMV-seronegative. Source material: PBMCs. This chain connects TRBV28 to TRBJ1-2; D might be TRBD1 (5 bases). The CDR3 reads CASSLNPRVDYGYTF. The CDR3, as DNA: TGTGCCAGCAGTCTAAACCCCAGGGTAGACTATGGCTACACCTTC.